This is a list of T cell receptor beta chains from one sample in a study of blood T cell repertoires in COVID-19. TCRdb's copy holds only in-frame clones and misses some; the assay was immunoSEQ multiplex PCR. Among 300,000 to 350,000 clones listed, about 86% were seen once. Sequencing used peripheral blood. These receptors originate from a man aged 25-40 years with active or convalescent COVID-19. Both conserved end residues are part of each CDR3. A D gene is named only where the DNA matches it firmly. Some rows mark clone size as missing; the rest say once, few, many or name a class of expanded clone.

>TRBJ2-5|TRBD1|.|TRBV28
TGTGCCAGCAGTTCAGGGGGCGCATGGGAGACCCAGTACTTC
CASSSGGAWETQYF
>TRBJ2-7|TRBD1|.|TRBV3-1/TRBV3-2
TGTGCCAGCAGCCAAGGACTCCAGGGGGCCTACGAGCAGTACTTC
CASSQGLQGAYEQYF
>TRBJ2-3|.|.|TRBV6-5
TGTGCCACCTCTCCCCCTTACACAGATACGCAGTATTTT
CATSPPYTDTQYF
>TRBJ1-3|.|.|TRBV19
TGTGCCAGTAGTCCGGACAGAAACTGGGGAAACACCATATATTTT
CASSPDRNWGNTIYF
>TRBJ2-1|.|.|TRBV15
TGTGCCACCAGCAGGGGGGGCGGGGGAACCTACAATGAGCAGTTCTTC
CATSRGGGGTYNEQFF
>TRBJ1-1|TRBD1|.|TRBV4-1
TGCGCCAGCAGCCAGCCCCAGGAGGAGGTTTGGACAGGGGAAGCTTTCTTT
CASSQPQEEVWTGEAFF
>TRBJ2-1|TRBD1|.|TRBV7-7
TGTGCCAGCAGCTTAGCGCTCGTGACAGGGGGCGTCGATGAGCAGTTCTTC
CASSLALVTGGVDEQFF
>TRBJ2-3|.|.|TRBV11-2
TGTGCCAGCAGCGCTATTAATCAGGGGACAGATACGCAGTATTTT
CASSAINQGTDTQYF
>TRBJ1-5|TRBD1|.|TRBV12-5
TGTGCTAGTAGTGACAGGGGGCAGCCCCAGCATTTT
CASSDRGQPQHF
>TRBJ2-2|.|.|TRBV2
TGTGCCAGCAGGGGGGCAGCGAACACCGGGGAGCTGTTTTTT
CASRGAANTGELFF
>TRBJ1-2|TRBD1|.|TRBV6-6
TGTGCCAGCAGCCCGGGACAGGATTATGGCTACACCTTC
CASSPGQDYGYTF
>TRBJ2-1|TRBD1|once|TRBV19
TGTGCCAGTAGTTCCTGGACAGGTTACAATGAGCAGTTCTTC
CASSSWTGYNEQFF
>TRBJ1-3|.|.|TRBV24-1
TGTGCCACCAGTGAGGGGGGTTCTGGAAACACCATATATTTT
CATSEGGSGNTIYF
>TRBJ2-1|.|few|TRBV13
TGTGCCAGCAGCCAGGGGATATACAATGAGCAGTTCTTC
CASSQGIYNEQFF
>TRBJ2-1|.|.|TRBV30
TGTGCCTGGAGTACCCACAGGACCAGGGTGCAGTTCTTC
CAWSTHRTRVQFF